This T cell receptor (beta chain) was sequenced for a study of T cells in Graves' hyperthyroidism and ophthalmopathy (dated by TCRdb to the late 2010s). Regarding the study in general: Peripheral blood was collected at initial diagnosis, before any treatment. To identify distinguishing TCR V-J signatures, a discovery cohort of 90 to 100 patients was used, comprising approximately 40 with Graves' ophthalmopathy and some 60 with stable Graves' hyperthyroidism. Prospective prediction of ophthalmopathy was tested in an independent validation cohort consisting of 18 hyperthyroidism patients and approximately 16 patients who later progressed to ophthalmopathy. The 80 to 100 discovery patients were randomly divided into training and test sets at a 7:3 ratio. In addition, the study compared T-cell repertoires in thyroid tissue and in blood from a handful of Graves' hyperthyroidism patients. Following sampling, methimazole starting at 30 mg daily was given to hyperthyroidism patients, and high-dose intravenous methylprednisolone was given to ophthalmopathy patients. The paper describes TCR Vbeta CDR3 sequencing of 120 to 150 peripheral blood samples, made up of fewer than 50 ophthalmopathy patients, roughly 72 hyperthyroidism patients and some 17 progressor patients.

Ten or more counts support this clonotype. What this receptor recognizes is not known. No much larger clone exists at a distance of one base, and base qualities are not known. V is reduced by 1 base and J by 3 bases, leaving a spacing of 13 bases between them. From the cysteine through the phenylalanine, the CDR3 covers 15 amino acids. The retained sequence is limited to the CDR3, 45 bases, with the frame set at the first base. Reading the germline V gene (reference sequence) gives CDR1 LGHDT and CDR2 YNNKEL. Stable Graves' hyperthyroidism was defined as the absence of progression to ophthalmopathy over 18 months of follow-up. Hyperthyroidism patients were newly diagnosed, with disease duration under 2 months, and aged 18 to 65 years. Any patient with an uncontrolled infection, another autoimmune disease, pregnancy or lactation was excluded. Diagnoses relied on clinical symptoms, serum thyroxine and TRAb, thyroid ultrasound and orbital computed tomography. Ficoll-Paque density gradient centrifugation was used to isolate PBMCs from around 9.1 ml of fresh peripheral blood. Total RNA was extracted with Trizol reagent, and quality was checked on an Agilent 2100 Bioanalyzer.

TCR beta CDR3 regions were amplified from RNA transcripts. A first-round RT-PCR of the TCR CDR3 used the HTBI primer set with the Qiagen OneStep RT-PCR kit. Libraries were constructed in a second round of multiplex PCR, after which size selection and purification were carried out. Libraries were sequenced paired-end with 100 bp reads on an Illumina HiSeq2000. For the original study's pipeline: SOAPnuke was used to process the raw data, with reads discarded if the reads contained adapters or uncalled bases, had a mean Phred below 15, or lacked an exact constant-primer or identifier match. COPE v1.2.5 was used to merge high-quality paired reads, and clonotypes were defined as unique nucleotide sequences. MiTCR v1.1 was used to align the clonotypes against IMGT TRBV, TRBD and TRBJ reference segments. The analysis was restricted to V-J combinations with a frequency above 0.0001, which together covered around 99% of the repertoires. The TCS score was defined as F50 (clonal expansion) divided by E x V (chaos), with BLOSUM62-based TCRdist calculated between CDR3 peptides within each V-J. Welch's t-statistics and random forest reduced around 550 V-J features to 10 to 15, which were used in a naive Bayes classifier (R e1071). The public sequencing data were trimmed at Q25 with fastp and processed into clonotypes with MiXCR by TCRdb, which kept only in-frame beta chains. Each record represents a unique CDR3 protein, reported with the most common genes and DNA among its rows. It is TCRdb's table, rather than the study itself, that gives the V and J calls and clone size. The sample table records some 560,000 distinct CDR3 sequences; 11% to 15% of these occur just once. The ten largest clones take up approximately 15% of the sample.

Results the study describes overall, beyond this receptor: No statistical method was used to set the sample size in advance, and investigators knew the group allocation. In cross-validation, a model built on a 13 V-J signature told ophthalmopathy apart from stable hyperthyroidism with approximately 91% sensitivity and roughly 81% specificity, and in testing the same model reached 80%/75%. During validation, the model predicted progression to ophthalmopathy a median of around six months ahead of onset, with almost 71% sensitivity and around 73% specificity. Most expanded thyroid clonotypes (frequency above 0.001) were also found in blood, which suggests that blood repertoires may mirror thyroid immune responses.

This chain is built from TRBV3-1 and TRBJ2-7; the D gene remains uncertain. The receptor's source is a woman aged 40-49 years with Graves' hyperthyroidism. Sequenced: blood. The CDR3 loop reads CASSQATDIIYEQYF. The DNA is TGTGCCAGCAGCCAAGCTACAGATATAATCTACGAGCAGTACTTC.